This T cell receptor beta chain was retrieved from a study of post-analysis software for immune sequencing data. Study-wide results and caveats: Compared against controls, patients with multiple sclerosis displayed significantly lower normalized Chao1 diversity. Higher frequency in patients than in controls was seen for a handful of TRBV segments, with TRBV5-6, TRBV5-1 and TRBV20-1 among them.

Concerning this clonotype itself: Its antigen is unknown.

Between the trimmed V and J ends, which lost 1 base and 8 bases, there was a span of 20 bases. The CDR3 sequence is 17 residues long. Unique molecular identifiers tagged the TCR beta cDNA libraries. Yield was roughly 0.5 million cDNA molecules from 1 to 10 million T cells. TCRdb used MiXCR to reprocess the PCR reads, holding one entry per CDR3 protein. The data hold around 400,000 distinct CDR3 sequences, with approximately 38% observed a single time. Sequencing input: blood. The sequence derives from a girl aged 10-17 years with multiple sclerosis. The chain uses TRBV12-3 or TRBV12-4 and TRBJ1-4, with D possibly matching TRBD1 (6 bases). The CDR3 protein is CASSLEQGPYQGEKLFF. CDR3 DNA: TGTGCCAGCAGTTTAGAACAGGGTCCATACCAGGGGGAAAAACTGTTTTTT.